Listed below are T cell receptor beta chains from one sample, sequenced in a study of OX40 agonist ivuxolimab in advanced cancers. Some clones are missing from TCRdb's copy, which holds only in-frame ones; the method was immunoSEQ multiplex PCR. The sample contains about 35,000 clones, about 94% of which appear only once. The sample here was CD4+ or CD8+ T cells sorted from blood, taken in a trial of the OX40 agonist ivuxolimab. The receptors were sampled from an adult with an advanced solid tumor such as melanoma, head and neck, liver or kidney cancer. CDR3s include the opening cysteine and the closing phenylalanine or tryptophan. A D gene is named only where the DNA matches it firmly. Clone size is given for some rows only: seen once, a few or many times, or a class if the clone is expanded.

d_call	clone_size	v_call	j_call	cdr3_nt	cdr3_aa
-	-	TRBV11-2	TRBJ2-7	TGTGCCAGCAGCTTAGGCAGGGCTCTTGTCGAGCAGTACTTC	CASSLGRALVEQYF
-	once	TRBV7-2	TRBJ2-7	TGTGCCAGCAGCACCGACAGCTACGAGCAGTACTTC	CASSTDSYEQYF
TRBD2	-	TRBV5-1	TRBJ2-3	TGCGCCAGCGCTTCTAGCGGGAGCACAGATACGCAGTATTTT	CASASSGSTDTQYF
-	-	TRBV28	TRBJ1-1	TGTGCCAGCAGTTTATCTCACCGTGAAGCTTTCTTT	CASSLSHREAFF
-	-	TRBV27	TRBJ2-6	TGTGCCAGCAGTTATAGGGCTGGGGCCAACGTCCTGACTTTC	CASSYRAGANVLTF
-	-	TRBV11-2	TRBJ1-1	TGTGCCAGCAGCTTAGATTTCCGATTGAACACTGAAGCTTTCTTT	CASSLDFRLNTEAFF
-	-	TRBV9	TRBJ2-5	TGTGCCAGCGGACCCAGGGGAGGGAGTACGCAAGAGACCCAGTACTTC	CASGPRGGSTQETQYF
-	-	TRBV5-6	TRBJ2-7	TGTGCCAGCAGCTTGGGGTACGAGCAGTACTTC	CASSLGYEQYF
-	-	TRBV5-4	TRBJ1-2	TGTGCCAGCAGCACTTACTTGGACGCTTATGGCTACACCTTC	CASSTYLDAYGYTF
-	-	TRBV4-1	TRBJ2-7	TGCGCCAGCAGCCAAGATGGGGGCTACGAGCAGTACTTC	CASSQDGGYEQYF
-	-	TRBV28	TRBJ2-7	TGTGCCAGCAGTTTACGAAACTACGAGCAGTACTTC	CASSLRNYEQYF
TRBD1	-	TRBV28	TRBJ1-5	TGTGCCAGCAGTCCTACAGGGGGTGGACAGCCCCAGCATTTT	CASSPTGGGQPQHF
-	few	TRBV30	TRBJ2-3	TGTGCCTGGAGTGGAAAAACGCAGTATTTT	CAWSGKTQYF
TRBD2	-	TRBV11-3	TRBJ2-1	TGTGCCAGCAGCTTCACTAGCGGGAGGCTGACGAATGAGCAGTTCTTC	CASSFTSGRLTNEQFF
-	-	TRBV27	TRBJ1-5	TGTGCCAGCAGTTTAGGTTATAGCAATCAGCCCCAGCATTTT	CASSLGYSNQPQHF